Each of the 22 T cell receptor beta chains below was sequenced from the same sample in a study of T cells in Graves' hyperthyroidism and ophthalmopathy. TCR beta CDR3 regions were amplified from RNA. The TCR CDR3 was amplified in a first-round RT-PCR using the HTBI primer set. Each CDR3 protein is one row after TCRdb ran MiXCR on the multiplex PCR reads. In the table there are around 390,000 distinct CDR3 sequences, 13% to 15% of which are singletons. Sequencing was carried out using blood. These receptor sequences come from a woman younger than 45 with Graves' ophthalmopathy.

The J gene is TRBJ2-7, the V gene TRBV12-5; 15 bases map to TRBD2. The J segment lost 2 bases and the V segment lost 2 bases, leaving 7 bases of the junction unmatched. The germline gives CDR1 LGHNT, CDR2 FRNRAP. The CDR3 covers 18 residues. CDR3 loop: CASGLPGTSGGTAYEQYF. The DNA of the CDR3 is TGTGCTAGTGGTTTGCCTGGGACTAGCGGGGGGACCGCCTACGAGCAGTACTTC.

This clonotype has just a few counts. A much larger clone lies one base from this, so it may be a read error. Because the CDR3 is missing its conserved closing phenylalanine or tryptophan, this is likely a read error. The V call is TRBV28, the J call TRBJ2-6; D ambiguous. Deletions cut 2 bases from V and 1 base from J, with 12 bases between. The V gene's germline CDR1 is MDHEN and CDR2 SYDVKM. This CDR3 contains 17 residues. CDR3 DNA: TGTGCCAGCAGTTTACCCCCCTGGATATCTGGGGCCAACGTCCTGACTCTC. This sequence encodes CASSLPPWISGANVLTL.

The chain links TRBV7-2 to TRBJ2-2, with 9 bases fitting TRBD1. V trimming: 1 base; J trimming: 6 bases; junction bases outside the gene matches: 12. Germline-derived CDR1 and CDR2 are SGHTA and FQGNSA. This CDR3 has 18 amino acids. The CDR3 DNA sequence: TGTGCCAGCAGCTTAGATACGGGGACAGGGTGGGGGTCCGGGGAGCTGTTTTTT. As protein: CASSLDTGTGWGSGELFF.

This clonotype was seen repeatedly, ten times or more. The chain combines TRBV12-3 or TRBV12-4 with TRBJ1-5; TRBD1 matches 9 bases. CDR3 length equals 18 residues. J lost 3 bases, V lost 2 bases, and 11 bases had no gene match. DNA of the CDR3: TGTGCCAGCAGTTTAAGGGGACAGGGTAGAACGAACAATCAGCCCCAGCATTTT. It yields the protein CASSLRGQGRTNNQPQHF.

In this sample, this clonotype turned up a few times. This chain joins TRBV7-2 and TRBJ1-5; 8 nucleotides match TRBD1. CDR1 and CDR2 (germline): SGHTA, FQGNSA. The CDR3 totals 16 residues. J gave up 5 bases and V 2 bases, and 8 bases lay outside the gene matches. The CDR3 is CASSLNKDRGHQPQHF. CDR3 DNA sequence: TGTGCCAGCAGCTTAAACAAAGACAGGGGACATCAGCCCCAGCATTTT.

This clonotype was seen many times. The gene calls are TRBV7-2 and TRBJ2-1; D is possibly TRBD2 (6 bases). The length of the CDR3 is 13 residues. Germline CDR1 and CDR2: SGHTA and FQGNSA. V was pared by 8 bases and J by 7 bases, with 15 bases between. The CDR3 sequence: CASHERVVNEQFF. As DNA, the CDR3 is TGTGCCAGCCACGAGCGGGTCGTTAATGAGCAGTTCTTC.

Many counts were recorded for this clonotype. The rearrangement joins TRBV28 to TRBJ1-1, with 7 bases fitting TRBD1. The CDR3 extends over 12 amino acids. Unmatched junction bases numbered 4, after V lost 5 bases and J lost 7 bases. Germline V gives CDR1 MDHEN, CDR2 SYDVKM. Here the CDR3 reads CASSPHRGEAFF. In DNA, the CDR3 is TGTGCCAGCAGTCCGCACAGGGGTGAAGCTTTCTTT.

The rearrangement links TRBV2 to TRBJ1-1; 8 bases are shared with TRBD1. CDR3 length: 13 amino acids. With 6 bases clipped from V and 5 bases from J, the junction kept 5 bases outside the gene matches. CDR1 is SNHLY and CDR2 is FYNNEI in the germline V gene. The chain's CDR3 is CASRDRELTEAFF. The DNA of the CDR3 is TGTGCCAGCAGGGACAGGGAATTGACTGAAGCTTTCTTT.

This clonotype was picked up a small number of times. The chain couples TRBV13 to TRBJ1-3; D remains ambiguous. The germline CDR1 and CDR2 sequences are PRHDT and FYEKMQ (reference sequence). The CDR3 consists of 15 residues. Trimming cost V 6 bases and J 5 bases, with 17 bases left between them. This chain's CDR3 is CASSEGQILRNTIYF. The CDR3 bases are TGTGCCAGCAGTGAAGGCCAGATCCTCAGAAACACCATATATTTT.

Remarks on this clonotype: Germline and junction disagree at one end, which may indicate a read error. The chain has TRBV2 and TRBJ1-5; D possibly corresponds to TRBD1 (5 bases). In germline, CDR1 is SNHLY, CDR2 FYNNEI. This CDR3 region has 14 residues. The CDR3 DNA reads as TGTGCCAGCAGAGAAGGGGCGCGGGGTCAGCCCCAGCATTTT. This sequence encodes CASREGARGQPQHF.

V gene TRBV7-9 combines with J gene TRBJ1-1; the D is unclear. In germline, CDR1 is SEHNR, CDR2 FQNEAQ (reference sequence). Trimming removed 11 bases from V and 4 bases from J, with 8 bases in between. This CDR3 has 10 residues. The CDR3 loop is CAGGPTEAFF. In nucleotides, the CDR3 is TGTGCCGGAGGGCCCACTGAAGCTTTCTTT.

This chain connects TRBV7-2 to TRBJ1-6; possible D gene TRBD1, 5 bases. CDR1 is SGHTA and CDR2 is FQGNSA in the germline V gene. The CDR3 loop spans 15 amino acids. Trimming took 1 base from V and 8 from J, leaving 12 bases between them. CDR3 residues: CASSLEGRGYSPLHF. DNA for the CDR3: TGTGCCAGCAGCTTAGAGGGGAGGGGTTATTCACCCCTCCACTTT.

This clonotype was picked up many times. The chain has TRBV18 and TRBJ2-5; 13 bases map to TRBD2. V gave up 3 bases and J gave up 1 base; unmatched junction bases: 2. CDR3 length: 16 residues. Looked up from germline, CDR1 is KGHSH and CDR2 is LQKENI. CDR3 in DNA: TGTGCCAGCTCACCCGGACTAGCGGGGGCCCAAGAGACCCAGTACTTC. Translation: CASSPGLAGAQETQYF.

Worth noting for this clonotype: A clone one base away is much larger, so this may be a read error. The conserved phenylalanine or tryptophan normally closing the CDR3 is absent here, so this likely arose from a read error. This chain links TRBV9 with TRBJ2-3, with 8 bases fitting TRBD2. The CDR3 covers 16 residues. Germline V CDR1 and CDR2: SGDLS, YYNGEE. V was pared by 0 bases and J by 2 bases, with 5 bases of the junction left unmatched. In DNA, the CDR3 is TGTGCCAGCAGCGTAGAAGCGGGGGCCTCCACAGATACGCAGTATCTT. Translation: CASSVEAGASTDTQYL.

A note on this clonotype: A much larger clone differs by one base, so this may be a read error. The chain is built from TRBV6-2 or TRBV6-3 and TRBJ2-2; 9 nucleotides agree with TRBD1. Germline CDR1 is MNHEY and CDR2 is SVGEGT. V trimming: 3 bases; J trimming: 7 bases; junction bases outside the gene matches: 6. CDR3 length equals 15 residues. The CDR3 protein is CASSYGTGRIGELFF. CDR3 bases: TGTGCCAGCAGTTATGGGACAGGGCGCATCGGGGAGCTGTTTTTT.

This clonotype appeared many times. The gene calls are TRBV20-1 and TRBJ2-5; tentative D call: TRBD2 (5 bases). This CDR3 is built from 13 residues. Germline V gene sequence: CDR1 DFQATT, CDR2 SNEGSKA (reference sequence). Trimming took off 1 base at V and 2 bases at J, with 8 bases between the two ends. The CDR3: CSARGGGQETQYF. The CDR3 nucleotides read TGCAGTGCTAGAGGAGGCGGGCAAGAGACCCAGTACTTC.

In this sample, this clonotype turned up many times. The chain combines TRBV5-1 with TRBJ1-1, with 8 bases fitting TRBD1. J lost 4 bases, V lost 4 bases, and 6 bases had no gene match. CDR1 and CDR2 from the germline V gene are SGHRS and YFSETQ. The CDR3 has 14 amino acids. CDR3 sequence reads: CASSADRGPTEAFF. The CDR3 nucleotides are TGCGCCAGCAGCGCAGACAGGGGTCCCACTGAAGCTTTCTTT.

This clonotype was found many times. This chain links TRBV6-1 with TRBJ2-5; tentatively, D is TRBD2 (6 bases). V was pared by 6 bases and J by 5 bases, with 13 bases between. Looked up from germline, CDR1 is MNHNS and CDR2 is SASEGT. This CDR3 spans 13 amino acids. The CDR3 DNA sequence: TGTGCCAGCAGGTGGAGGGTCGGGGAGACCCAGTACTTC. Amino acid sequence: CASRWRVGETQYF.

This clonotype occurred many times. The chain couples TRBV12-3 or TRBV12-4 to TRBJ2-1, with 7 bases fitting TRBD2. The CDR3 sequence is 14 residues long. The ends lost 0 bases at V and 6 bases at J; junction bases unmatched: 2. CDR3 sequence: CASSLAPGGNEQFF. In DNA, the CDR3 is TGTGCCAGCAGTTTAGCACCGGGGGGCAATGAGCAGTTCTTC.

This clonotype was seen at least ten times. The rearrangement joins TRBV28 to TRBJ2-1; 9 bases line up with TRBD1. The V segment lost 4 bases and the J segment 5 bases; nucleotides outside the gene matches: 6. Germline V lookup: CDR1 MDHEN, CDR2 SYDVKM. This CDR3 spans 15 amino acids. The CDR3 here is CASSSGTGWNNEQFF. CDR3 in DNA: TGTGCCAGCAGTTCCGGGACAGGGTGGAACAATGAGCAGTTCTTC.

This clonotype was observed a handful of times. A much larger clone is a single base away; this may be a read error. This is likely a read error, given that the CDR3 carries no conserved phenylalanine or tryptophan at its end. The rearrangement uses TRBV6-2 or TRBV6-3 and TRBJ2-5; 10 bases are shared with TRBD2. Looked up from germline, CDR1 is MNHEY and CDR2 is SVGEGT. J was trimmed by 2 bases and V by 7 bases; bases with no gene match: 7. The CDR3 runs 15 residues. The CDR3 DNA is TGTGCCAGCAATAGGGGACTAGCGAGTCAAGAGACCCAGTACCTC. Translated: CASNRGLASQETQYL.

The J gene is TRBJ2-7, the V gene TRBV6-7, with 7 bases aligning to TRBD1. TRBV6-7 is classed as an ORF, of uncertain function. This CDR3 has 12 residues. The trim removed 11 bases at V and 7 bases at J, leaving 11 bases unmatched. The CDR3 loop reads CACTMDRHEQYF. The CDR3 nucleotides are TGTGCCTGCACAATGGACAGGCATGAGCAGTACTTC.